Listed here are 26 T cell receptor beta chains from one sample, sequenced in a study of blood T cell repertoires in COVID-19. The data were produced by immunoSEQ multiplex PCR, yet TCRdb's version contains in-frame clones alone and is incomplete. The sample has approximately 210,000 clones, 80% to 90% seen once. The specimen was PBMCs or T cells enriched from blood (not recorded which). These receptors originate from a woman aged 18-29 years who had recovered from COVID-19.

The chain recombines TRBV3-1 (or the pseudogene TRBV3-2) with TRBJ2-7, with 15 nucleotides matching TRBD2. Germline trimming cut 1 base from V and 2 bases from J; bases unmatched to any gene: 0. The germline V gene encodes CDR1 LGHDT and CDR2 YNNKEL (reference sequence). The CDR3 totals 16 residues. For the CDR3, the DNA is TGTGCCAGCAGCCAAGGGACTAGCGGGGGGGCCTACGAGCAGTACTTC. The encoded protein is CASSQGTSGGAYEQYF.

The chain's CDR3 is CASSSGGKNIQYF. For the CDR3, the DNA is TGTGCCAGCAGTTCAGGGGGCAAAAACATTCAGTACTTC. The gene calls are TRBV12-3 or TRBV12-4 and TRBJ2-4; 7 nucleotides agree with TRBD1. This CDR3 is 13 amino acids long. Trimming took 4 bases from V and 3 from J; bases not matched to a gene: 0.

This sequence joins TRBV12-3 or TRBV12-4 and TRBJ2-3; 8 nucleotides line up with TRBD2. Germline trimming cut 8 bases from V and 1 base from J; bases unmatched to any gene: 2. The CDR3 is 13 amino acids. The CDR3 here is CASRSGGTDTQYF. The CDR3 DNA reads as TGTGCCAGCCGTAGCGGGGGCACAGATACGCAGTATTTT.

This rearrangement joins TRBV11-2 to TRBJ1-1; D perhaps matches TRBD1 (5 bases). Between the trimmed V and J ends, which lost 0 bases and 10 bases, there was a span of 15 bases. Germline-derived CDR1 and CDR2 are SGHAT and FQNNGV. The CDR3 length is 14 residues. In DNA, the CDR3 is TGTGCCAGCAGCTTAGAGAGTCCTCAGGGAGGAGCTTTCTTT. Protein: CASSLESPQGGAFF.

The chain combines TRBV9 with TRBJ1-1, with TRBD1 matching 7 bases. Germline assignment: CDR1 SGDLS and CDR2 YYNGEE. Unmatched junction bases numbered 6, after V lost 7 bases and J lost 0 bases. The CDR3 length is 14 residues. Written as DNA, the CDR3 is TGTGCCAGCTTATACGGGACAGTGAACACTGAAGCTTTCTTT. Residues: CASLYGTVNTEAFF.

The chain employs TRBV4-1 and TRBJ1-6; possibly TRBD1 for D (6 bases). CDR3 length: 16 residues. Germline CDR1 MGHRA, CDR2 YSYEKL. Between the trimmed V and J ends, which lost 0 bases and 7 bases, there was a span of 13 bases. In DNA form, the CDR3 reads TGCGCCAGCAGCCAAGATGAGGTACAGGGAAATTCACCCCTCCACTTT. It translates to CASSQDEVQGNSPLHF.

As DNA, the CDR3 is TGTGCCAGCAGCTTAGGACAGGGGGCGGGCGAGCAGTACTTC. This sequence encodes CASSLGQGAGEQYF. This chain connects TRBV7-8 to TRBJ2-7, with 10 bases matching TRBD1. The CDR3 loop spans 14 amino acids. V lost 1 base, J lost 6 bases, and 3 bases stayed unmatched. CDR1 and CDR2 (germline): SGHVS, FQNEAQ.

This chain uses TRBV29-1 with TRBJ1-4; possibly TRBD1 for D (5 bases). CDR1 and CDR2 from the germline V gene are SQVTM and ANQGSEA. CDR3 size: 12 residues. The V gene lost 6 bases and the J gene lost 4 bases, with 9 bases spanning the gap. In nucleotides, the CDR3 is TGCAGCGTGACAGATAATAATGAAAAACTGTTTTTT. Translated, it gives CSVTDNNEKLFF.

This clone was seen only once. The V call is TRBV28, the J call TRBJ1-1; D is unclear. The V end was cut by 5 bases, the J end by 4 bases, with 23 bases between. There are 17 residues in the CDR3. CDR1 is MDHEN and CDR2 is SYDVKM in the germline V gene. The CDR3 spells CASSIPPFTVGLTEAFF. CDR3 DNA sequence: TGTGCCAGCAGTATTCCCCCATTCACGGTTGGGCTCACTGAAGCTTTCTTT.

This clone showed up just once. The chain combines TRBV7-9 with TRBJ2-5; TRBD2 matches 8 bases. CDR1 and CDR2 (germline): SEHNR, FQNEAQ (reference sequence). The CDR3 sequence is 14 residues long. Unmatched junction bases numbered 6, after V lost 5 bases and J lost 4 bases. This chain's CDR3 is CASSPGGGTETQYF. CDR3 coding DNA: TGTGCCAGCAGCCCGGGGGGGGGAACAGAGACCCAGTACTTC.

V usage is TRBV6-2 or TRBV6-3 and J usage is TRBJ2-1, with 12 bases that match TRBD2. From germline, CDR1 is MNHEY and CDR2 SVGEGT. The CDR3 spans 15 residues. The junction had 6 bases not matched to a gene; V was cut back by 5 bases and J by 7 bases. The CDR3 spells CASSLAGGQLNEQFF. CDR3 nucleotides: TGTGCCAGCAGTCTAGCGGGGGGGCAACTGAATGAGCAGTTCTTC.

This clone was seen a single time. The J gene is TRBJ1-3, the V gene TRBV3-1 (or the pseudogene TRBV3-2), with a possible D match to TRBD1 (5 bases). CDR3 length: 14 amino acids. The germline V gene has CDR1 LGHDT and CDR2 YNNKEL (reference sequence). Trimming took off 0 bases at V and 4 bases at J, with 7 bases between the two ends. The CDR3 DNA reads TGTGCCAGCAGCCAAGATCCAGGGGGAAACACCATATATTTT. It codes for CASSQDPGGNTIYF.

The V and J genes are TRBV4-2 and TRBJ1-1, with D tentatively TRBD1 (5 bases). There are 18 residues in the CDR3. The germline V gene encodes CDR1 LGHNA and CDR2 YNFKEQ. V lost 1 base and J lost 0, with 18 bases in between. The DNA for the CDR3 is TGTGCCAGCAGCCAAGGGGGGGTGACAGTCCGTCTGAACACTGAAGCTTTCTTT. Translating gives CASSQGGVTVRLNTEAFF.

This clone was counted a single time. J is TRBJ1-4 and V is TRBV7-9, with no clear D. The CDR3 loop spans 12 amino acids. Germline CDR1 reads SEHNR; CDR2 reads FQNEAQ (reference sequence). V was shortened by 4 bases and J by 8 bases, with 8 bases between the two germline ends. Written as DNA, the CDR3 is TGTGCCAGCAGCTCTCCAGCGGAAAAACTGTTTTTT. Encoded protein: CASSSPAEKLFF.

This clone has just one count. V usage is TRBV29-1 and J usage is TRBJ2-2; D ambiguous. Trimming took off 6 bases at V and 5 bases at J, with 7 bases between the two ends. This CDR3 has 11 residues. From germline, CDR1 is SQVTM and CDR2 ANQGSEA. The CDR3 loop is CSVLQTGELFF. DNA of the CDR3: TGCAGCGTGCTTCAGACCGGGGAGCTGTTTTTT.

The chain couples TRBV18 to TRBJ2-7, with 10 bases matching TRBD2. Germline V lookup: CDR1 KGHSH, CDR2 LQKENI. V trimming: 4 bases; J trimming: 3 bases; junction bases outside the gene matches: 9. The CDR3 loop spans 16 amino acids. CDR3 nucleotides: TGTGCCAGCTCACTAGGGGATAGCGGGGGGATCTACGAGCAGTACTTC. Translation gives CASSLGDSGGIYEQYF. The entire variable domain, with the rest obtained from reference TRBV18 and TRBJ2-7, is as follows: NAGVMQNPRHLVRRRGQEARLRCSPMKGHSHVYWYRQLPEEGLKFMVYLQKENIIDESGMPKERFSAEFPKEGPSILRIQQVVRGDSAAYFCASSLGDSGGIYEQYFGPGTRLTVT.

This clone was seen a handful of times. The chain employs TRBV18 and TRBJ2-7; D possibly corresponds to TRBD1 (5 bases). In germline, CDR1 is KGHSH, CDR2 LQKENI. The germline V and J ends were trimmed by 0 bases and 2 bases, with 11 bases remaining between them. This CDR3 comprises 15 residues. CDR3 amino acids: CASSPPQGGPYEQYF. The CDR3 DNA sequence: TGTGCCAGCTCACCACCCCAGGGCGGTCCCTACGAGCAGTACTTC.

V and J are TRBV2 and TRBJ1-3; D is ambiguous. Germline lookup yields CDR1 SNHLY and CDR2 FYNNEI. V shed 6 bases and J shed 0 bases, with 12 bases lying between them. There are 15 residues in the CDR3. CDR3 sequence: CASSRYQVSGNTIYF. For the CDR3, the DNA is TGTGCCAGCAGCCGATACCAGGTCTCTGGAAACACCATATATTTT.

This chain joins TRBV7-6 and TRBJ2-3, with a possible D match to TRBD2 (5 bases). V was shortened by 0 bases and J by 0 bases, with 10 bases between the two germline ends. The CDR3 is made up of 16 amino acids. Germline assignment: CDR1 SGHVS and CDR2 FNYEAQ. The CDR3 loop reads CASSLAASRSTDTQYF. The CDR3 DNA follows: TGTGCCAGCAGCTTAGCGGCTAGCCGTAGCACAGATACGCAGTATTTT.

The V and J genes are TRBV18 and TRBJ2-3, with 11 bases fitting TRBD1. The V segment lost 3 bases and the J segment 3 bases; nucleotides outside the gene matches: 2. Germline assignment: CDR1 KGHSH and CDR2 LQKENI. The CDR3 length is 15 residues. For the CDR3, the DNA is TGTGCCAGCTCACCGTGGGACAGGGGGACAGATACGCAGTATTTT. Its protein is CASSPWDRGTDTQYF. Supplemented by reference TRBV18 and TRBJ2-3, the full variable domain reads NAGVMQNPRHLVRRRGQEARLRCSPMKGHSHVYWYRQLPEEGLKFMVYLQKENIIDESGMPKERFSAEFPKEGPSILRIQQVVRGDSAAYFCASSPWDRGTDTQYFGPGTRLTVL.

V usage is TRBV28 and J usage is TRBJ2-1; 8 bases map to TRBD1. The germline V gene has CDR1 MDHEN and CDR2 SYDVKM. The CDR3 totals 17 residues. The ends lost 6 bases at V and 5 bases at J; junction bases unmatched: 15. DNA for the CDR3: TGTGCCAGCAGCCTGGAACCTCGCCGGGACAGGCACAATGAGCAGTTCTTC. It translates to CASSLEPRRDRHNEQFF.

The chain has TRBV2 and TRBJ2-1, with 9 bases fitting TRBD2. Germline lookup yields CDR1 SNHLY and CDR2 FYNNEI. The CDR3 loop spans 14 amino acids. V dropped 6 bases and J dropped 6; count of bases not matched to a gene: 6. The CDR3 is CASRSSGVRNEQFF. DNA of the CDR3: TGTGCCAGCAGGTCTAGCGGGGTTCGCAATGAGCAGTTCTTC. The full variable domain, rest sourced from reference TRBV2 and TRBJ2-1, is EPEVTQTPSHQVTQMGQEVILRCVPISNHLYFYWYRQILGQKVEFLVSFYNNEISEKSEIFDDQFSVERPDGSNFTLKIRSTKLEDSAMYFCASRSSGVRNEQFFGPGTRLTVL.

This rearrangement joins TRBV6-5 to TRBJ1-6; TRBD1 aligns across 7 bases. The CDR3 sequence is 13 residues long. The V and J ends lost 4 bases and 8 bases, in that order; junction bases with no gene match: 2. CDR1 is MNHEY, CDR2 SVGAGI, per germline. The CDR3 spells CASSWQGDSPLHF. In DNA form, the CDR3 reads TGTGCCAGCAGTTGGCAGGGGGATTCACCCCTCCACTTT.

The rearrangement links TRBV7-2 to TRBJ1-2; D is unclear. With 2 bases removed from V and 4 bases from J, the gap between germline ends came to 17 bases. CDR3 length equals 16 residues. Germline V gene data show CDR1 as SGHTA and CDR2 as FQGNSA. The chain's CDR3 is CASSLLEHPRGYGYTF. DNA for the CDR3: TGTGCCAGCAGCTTATTGGAACATCCTCGGGGCTATGGCTACACCTTC.

This chain joins TRBV19 and TRBJ1-2, with D unresolved. The V gene lost 4 bases and the J gene lost 3 bases, with 12 bases spanning the gap. CDR1 is LNHDA, CDR2 SQIVND, per germline (reference sequence). CDR3 length: 14 amino acids. CDR3 nucleotide sequence: TGTGCCAGTAGTAAACGACATTTAGACTATGGCTACACCTTC. This codes for CASSKRHLDYGYTF.

The chain uses TRBV30 and TRBJ2-7; weak D call: TRBD1 (6 bases). CDR1 GTSNPN and CDR2 SVGIG come from the germline V gene (reference sequence). CDR3 length: 13 residues. V lost 5 bases, J lost 3 bases, and 14 bases lay in between. The CDR3 nucleotides are TGTGCCTGGGATTCAGACAGGAGCTACGAGCAGTACTTC. Amino acids: CAWDSDRSYEQYF.